A single sample gave rise to the 3 T cell receptor beta chains below, sequenced in a study of shared clonotypes between healthy human individuals. Here immunoSEQ multiplex PCR was the method, and the copy in TCRdb shows in-frame clones only, minus some. The sample lists approximately 810,000 clones, more than 85% occurring once. Naive CD8 populations comprised CD45RO-negative cells positively selected for CCR7, excluding terminally differentiated effector memory CD45RA+ cells. The sample taken for sequencing was naive CD8+ T cells sorted from blood. These receptors all stem from a man aged 30 to 39 in good health.

The chain recombines TRBV6-6 with TRBJ1-1, with D uncertain. CDR3 length: 12 amino acids. Looked up from germline, CDR1 is MNHNY and CDR2 is SVGAGI (reference sequence). The V gene lost 4 bases and the J gene lost 5 bases, with 8 bases spanning the gap. CDR3 protein: CASSLPGTEAFF. CDR3 bases: TGTGCCAGCAGTTTACCCGGGACTGAAGCTTTCTTT.

CDR3 amino acids: CASSPPRPSSYEQYF. The CDR3 coding sequence is TGTGCCAGCAGCCCGCCGAGGCCGAGCTCCTACGAGCAGTACTTC. The chain joins TRBV7-2 to TRBJ2-7; D is uncertain. Germline V lookup: CDR1 SGHTA, CDR2 FQGNSA. This CDR3 is built from 15 residues. V lost 5 bases to trimming and J lost 0 bases, with 14 bases between them.

The chain has TRBV7-9 and TRBJ2-7; tentatively, D is TRBD1 (6 bases). CDR1 is SEHNR, CDR2 FQNEAQ, per germline (reference sequence). The CDR3 is made up of 16 amino acids. Between the trimmed V and J ends, which lost 5 bases and 0 bases, there was a span of 17 bases. This chain's CDR3 is CASSPSETGSSYEQYF. CDR3 DNA: TGTGCCAGCAGCCCCAGCGAGACAGGAAGCTCCTACGAGCAGTACTTC.